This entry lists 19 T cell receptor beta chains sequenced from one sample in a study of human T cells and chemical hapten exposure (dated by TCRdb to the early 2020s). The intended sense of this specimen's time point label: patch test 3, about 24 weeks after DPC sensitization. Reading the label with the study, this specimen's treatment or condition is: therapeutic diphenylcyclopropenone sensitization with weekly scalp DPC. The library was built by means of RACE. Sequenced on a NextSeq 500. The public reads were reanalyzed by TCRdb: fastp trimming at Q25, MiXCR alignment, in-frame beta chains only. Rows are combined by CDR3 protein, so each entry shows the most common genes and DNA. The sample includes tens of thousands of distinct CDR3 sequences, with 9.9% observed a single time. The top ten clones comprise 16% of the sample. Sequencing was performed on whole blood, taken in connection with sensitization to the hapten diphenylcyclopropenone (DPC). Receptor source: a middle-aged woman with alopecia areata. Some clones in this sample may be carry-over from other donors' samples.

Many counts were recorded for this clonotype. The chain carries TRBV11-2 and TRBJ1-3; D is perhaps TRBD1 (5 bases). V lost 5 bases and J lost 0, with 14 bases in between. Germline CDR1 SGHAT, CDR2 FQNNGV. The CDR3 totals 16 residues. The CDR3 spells CASSQLTGPSGNTIYF. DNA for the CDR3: TGTGCCAGCAGCCAACTAACAGGCCCCTCTGGAAACACCATATATTTT.

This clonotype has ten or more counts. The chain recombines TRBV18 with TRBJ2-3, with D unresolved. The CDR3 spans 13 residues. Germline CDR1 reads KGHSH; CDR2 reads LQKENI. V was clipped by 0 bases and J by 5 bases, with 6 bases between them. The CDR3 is CASSPPVVDTQYF. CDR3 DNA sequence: TGTGCCAGCTCACCACCAGTAGTAGATACGCAGTATTTT.

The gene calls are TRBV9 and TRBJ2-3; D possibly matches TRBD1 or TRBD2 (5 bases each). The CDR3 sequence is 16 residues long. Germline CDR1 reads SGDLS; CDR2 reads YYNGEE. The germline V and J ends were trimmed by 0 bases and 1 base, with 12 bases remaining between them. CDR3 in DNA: TGTGCCAGCAGCGTAGCAGGGCCCGGGGGCACAGATACGCAGTATTTT. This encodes CASSVAGPGGTDTQYF.

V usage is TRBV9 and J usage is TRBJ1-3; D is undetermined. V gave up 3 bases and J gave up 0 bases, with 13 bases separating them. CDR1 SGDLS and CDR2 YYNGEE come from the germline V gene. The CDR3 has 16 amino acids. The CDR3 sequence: CASSALPASSGNTIYF. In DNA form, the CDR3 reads TGTGCCAGCAGCGCCCTCCCGGCCAGCTCTGGAAACACCATATATTTT.

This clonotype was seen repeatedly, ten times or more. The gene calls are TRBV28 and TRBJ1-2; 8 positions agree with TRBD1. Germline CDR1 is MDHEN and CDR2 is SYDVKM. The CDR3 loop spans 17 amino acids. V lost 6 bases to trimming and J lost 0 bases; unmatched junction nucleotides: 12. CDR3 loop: CASSSQGAVPTNYGYTF. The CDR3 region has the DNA TGTGCCAGCAGCTCCCAGGGGGCCGTCCCAACTAACTATGGCTACACCTTC.

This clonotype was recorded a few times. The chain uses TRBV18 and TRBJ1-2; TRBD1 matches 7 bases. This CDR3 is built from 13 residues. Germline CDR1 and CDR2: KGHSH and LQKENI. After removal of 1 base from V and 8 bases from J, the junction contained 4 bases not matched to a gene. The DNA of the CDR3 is TGTGCCAGCTCACCACTTGACAGGGCCGGCTACACCTTC. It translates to CASSPLDRAGYTF. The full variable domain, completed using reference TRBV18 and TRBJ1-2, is NAGVMQNPRHLVRRRGQEARLRCSPMKGHSHVYWYRQLPEEGLKFMVYLQKENIIDESGMPKERFSAEFPKEGPSILRIQQVVRGDSAAYFCASSPLDRAGYTFGSGTRLTVV.

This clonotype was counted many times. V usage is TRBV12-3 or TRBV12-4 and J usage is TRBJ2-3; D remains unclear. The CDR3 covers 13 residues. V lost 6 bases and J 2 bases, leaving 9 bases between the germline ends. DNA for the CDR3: TGTGCCAGCAGGGGGAAGTACACAGATACGCAGTATTTT. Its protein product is CASRGKYTDTQYF.

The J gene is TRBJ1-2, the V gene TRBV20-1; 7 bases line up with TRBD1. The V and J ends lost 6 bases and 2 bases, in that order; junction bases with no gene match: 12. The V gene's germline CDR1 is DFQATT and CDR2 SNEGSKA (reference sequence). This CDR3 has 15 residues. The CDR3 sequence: CSAPGMPGGNYGYTF. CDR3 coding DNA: TGCAGTGCCCCCGGGATGCCAGGGGGGAACTATGGCTACACCTTC.

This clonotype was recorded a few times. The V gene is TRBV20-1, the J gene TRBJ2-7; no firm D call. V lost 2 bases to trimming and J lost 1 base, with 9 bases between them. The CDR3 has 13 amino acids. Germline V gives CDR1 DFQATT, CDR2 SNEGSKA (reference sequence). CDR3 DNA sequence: TGCAGTGCTAGATACGGACCTTCCTACGAGCAGTACTTC. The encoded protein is CSARYGPSYEQYF.

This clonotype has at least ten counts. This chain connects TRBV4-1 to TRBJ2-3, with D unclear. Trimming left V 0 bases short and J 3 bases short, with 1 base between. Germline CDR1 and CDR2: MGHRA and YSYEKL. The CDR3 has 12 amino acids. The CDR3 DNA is TGCGCCAGCAGCCAAGATACAGATACGCAGTATTTT. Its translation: CASSQDTDTQYF.

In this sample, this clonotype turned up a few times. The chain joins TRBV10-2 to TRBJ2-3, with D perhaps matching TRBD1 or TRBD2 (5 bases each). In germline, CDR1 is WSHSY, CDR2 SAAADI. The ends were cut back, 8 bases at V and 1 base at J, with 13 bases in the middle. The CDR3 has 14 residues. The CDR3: CASALGTGTDTQYF. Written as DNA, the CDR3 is TGCGCCAGCGCCTTAGGGACGGGCACAGATACGCAGTATTTT.

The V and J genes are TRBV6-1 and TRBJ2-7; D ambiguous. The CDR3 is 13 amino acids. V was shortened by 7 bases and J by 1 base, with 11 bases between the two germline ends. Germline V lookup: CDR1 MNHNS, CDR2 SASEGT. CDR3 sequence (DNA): TGTGCCAGCACTCGAACCTGGTCCTACGAGCAGTACTTC. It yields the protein CASTRTWSYEQYF.

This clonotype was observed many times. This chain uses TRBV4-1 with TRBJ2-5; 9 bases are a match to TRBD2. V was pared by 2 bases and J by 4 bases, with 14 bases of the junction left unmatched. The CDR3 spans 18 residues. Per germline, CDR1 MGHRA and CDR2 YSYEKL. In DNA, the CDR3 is TGCGCCAGCAGCCAATACCCCAAGTCGCCAGCGGGGGGAGAGACCCAGTACTTC. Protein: CASSQYPKSPAGGETQYF.

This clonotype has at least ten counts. The CDR3, as DNA: TGTGCCAGCAGCCGTGCGACAGGGGGCGCCGAGCAGTACTTC. It yields the protein CASSRATGGAEQYF. The rearrangement links TRBV14 to TRBJ2-7; 10 nucleotides match TRBD1. Germline V gene data show CDR1 as SGHDN and CDR2 as FVKESK. V lost 4 bases, J lost 6 bases, and 6 bases stayed unmatched. This CDR3 contains 14 residues. Full variable domain (rest looked up from reference TRBV14 and TRBJ2-7): EAGVTQFPSHSVIEKGQTVTLRCDPISGHDNLYWYRRVMGKEIKFLLHFVKESKQDESGMPNNRFLAERTGGTYSTLKVQPAELEDSGVYFCASSRATGGAEQYFGPGTRLTVT.

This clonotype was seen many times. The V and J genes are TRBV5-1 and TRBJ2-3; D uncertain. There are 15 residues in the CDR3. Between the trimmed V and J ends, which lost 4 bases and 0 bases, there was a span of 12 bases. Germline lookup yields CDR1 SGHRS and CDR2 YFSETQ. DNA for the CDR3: TGCGCCAGCAGCCTTGAACTGGGTAGCACAGATACGCAGTATTTT. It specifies CASSLELGSTDTQYF.

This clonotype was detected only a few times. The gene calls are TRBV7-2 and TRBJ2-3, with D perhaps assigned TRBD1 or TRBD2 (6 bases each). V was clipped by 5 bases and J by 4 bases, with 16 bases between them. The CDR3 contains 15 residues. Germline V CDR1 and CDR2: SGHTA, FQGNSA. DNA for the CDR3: TGTGCCAGCAGCCCCTCGGGGGCTAGCGCAGATACGCAGTATTTT. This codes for CASSPSGASADTQYF.

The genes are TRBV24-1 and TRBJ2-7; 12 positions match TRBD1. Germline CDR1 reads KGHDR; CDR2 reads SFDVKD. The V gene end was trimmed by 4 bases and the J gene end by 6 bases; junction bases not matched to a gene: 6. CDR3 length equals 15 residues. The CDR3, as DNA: TGTGCCACCAGTGACGCCGGGACAGGGGGCGCCGAGCAGTACTTC. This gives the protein CATSDAGTGGAEQYF.

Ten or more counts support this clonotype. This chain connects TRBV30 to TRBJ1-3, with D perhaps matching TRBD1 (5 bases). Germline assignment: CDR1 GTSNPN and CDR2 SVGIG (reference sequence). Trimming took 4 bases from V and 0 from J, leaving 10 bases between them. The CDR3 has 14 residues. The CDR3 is CAWKRTSSGNTIYF. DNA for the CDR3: TGTGCCTGGAAACGGACAAGCTCTGGAAACACCATATATTTT.

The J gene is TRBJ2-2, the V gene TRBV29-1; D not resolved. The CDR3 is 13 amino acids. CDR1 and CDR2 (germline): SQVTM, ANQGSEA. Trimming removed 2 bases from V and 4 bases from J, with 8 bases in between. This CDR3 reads CSVEIRLTGELFF. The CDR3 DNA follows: TGCAGCGTTGAAATTCGACTCACCGGGGAGCTGTTTTTT.